A single sample gave rise to the 4 T cell receptor beta chains below, sequenced in a study of shared clonotypes between healthy human individuals. Naive CD8 cells, CD45RO-negative and positively selected for CCR7, excluded terminally differentiated effector memory CD45RA+ cells. Sequenced by immunoSEQ multiplex PCR; TCRdb stores in-frame clones only, minus some. The sample contains around 2,100,000 clones, around 96% of which appear only once. The sample comprised naive CD8+ T cells sorted from blood. These receptors were collected from a man aged 18 to 30 in good health.

The gene calls are TRBV9 and TRBJ1-2; D gene unclear. Trimming left V 4 bases short and J 8 bases short, with 15 bases between. The length of the CDR3 is 13 residues. Germline V gives CDR1 SGDLS, CDR2 YYNGEE. CDR3: CASSPSGYWGYTF. The CDR3 nucleotides are TGTGCCAGCAGCCCTAGCGGGTATTGGGGCTACACCTTC.

This chain links TRBV6-5 with TRBJ2-1, with D possibly matching TRBD2 (5 bases). The CDR3 runs 14 residues. CDR1 and CDR2 (germline): MNHEY, SVGAGI. The V and J ends lost 3 bases and 11 bases respectively, with 17 bases between them. The CDR3: CASSYLEGWDQQFF. CDR3 in DNA: TGTGCCAGCAGTTATCTCGAGGGATGGGATCAGCAGTTCTTC.

The rearrangement joins TRBV9 to TRBJ2-3, with TRBD2 identical over 14 bases. Trimming at V came to 3 bases and at J to 5 bases, leaving 2 bases not matched to a gene. CDR3 size: 15 residues. CDR1 is SGDLS and CDR2 is YYNGEE in the germline V gene. The chain's CDR3 is CASSAGTSGGDTQYF. The CDR3 DNA follows: TGTGCCAGCAGCGCCGGGACTAGCGGGGGAGATACGCAGTATTTT.

Only a few counts were recorded for this clone. The chain is built from TRBV4-1 and TRBJ1-6; no clear D gene. The V gene lost 4 bases and the J gene lost 14 bases, with 18 bases spanning the gap. This CDR3 is 14 amino acids long. From germline, CDR1 is MGHRA and CDR2 YSYEKL. The CDR3 here is CASSLEEGGQALHF. The CDR3 DNA sequence: TGCGCCAGCAGCCTGGAGGAGGGAGGCCAGGCCCTCCACTTT.